The clone carrying this TCR beta chain has just a few counts. Its cognate antigen is unknown. CDR3 length: 15 residues. V was clipped by 2 bases and J by 7 bases; unmatched bases: 8. The germline gives CDR1 SGHTS, CDR2 YDEGEE. The data were taken from a study of neoadjuvant anti-PD-1 for oral cavity cancer. Cohort: HPV-negative, locally advanced oral cavity squamous cell carcinoma patients. TCRdb keeps only in-frame clones here, not all; method: immunoSEQ multiplex PCR. The data hold around 18,000 clones, with approximately 70% observed a single time. Whole-study findings and limits: Each response group had just a few patients in TCR analyses.

The V and J genes are TRBV5-8 and TRBJ2-1, with 8 bases identical to TRBD2. The clonotype comes from a person aged 35-79 years with oral cavity squamous cell carcinoma. Sequencing used PBMCs, obtained before nivolumab (anti-PD-1) treatment. The CDR3 spells CASSFSSGSRNEQFF. The CDR3 DNA is TGTGCCAGCAGCTTTTCAAGCGGGAGTAGAAATGAGCAGTTCTTC.